The rows below give T cell receptor beta chains drawn from one sample of a study of CD8 T cells in Susac syndrome. TCRdb itself ran the immunoSEQ multiplex PCR reads through MiXCR, one entry per CDR3 protein. Among 170,000 or so distinct CDR3 sequences listed, approximately 95% were seen once. Sequenced sample: CD8+ T cells from PBMCs. The source is a human donor with multiple sclerosis. Both conserved end residues are part of each CDR3. Only some rows state a clone size, as once, few, many or a class for expanded clones.

v_call: TRBV27; clone_size: -; cdr3_aa: CASSLGGFGEQYF
v_call: TRBV12-3/TRBV12-4; clone_size: -; cdr3_aa: CASSRGLARYEQYF
v_call: TRBV28; clone_size: -; cdr3_aa: CASSSVGEQYF
v_call: TRBV29-1; clone_size: -; cdr3_aa: CSVRGTGASSYEQYF
v_call: TRBV29-1; clone_size: once; cdr3_aa: CSARDTGELFF
v_call: TRBV27; clone_size: -; cdr3_aa: CASSFARGGGTQYF
v_call: TRBV28; clone_size: -; cdr3_aa: CAEGLAGANVLTF
v_call: TRBV13; clone_size: -; cdr3_aa: CASSPLEAYEQYF
v_call: TRBV2; clone_size: -; cdr3_aa: CASSDPGYSYEQYF
v_call: TRBV20-1; clone_size: -; cdr3_aa: CSAHVRGGRIDTQYF
v_call: TRBV28; clone_size: once; cdr3_aa: CASSFVDRAYEQYF
v_call: TRBV27; clone_size: -; cdr3_aa: CASRNTGDYEQYF
v_call: TRBV15; clone_size: -; cdr3_aa: CATSRDWGLAPDTQYF
v_call: TRBV3-1; clone_size: -; cdr3_aa: CASSQATVGDTQYF
v_call: TRBV29-1; clone_size: -; cdr3_aa: CSVEVAGAVSYNEQFF
v_call: TRBV7-9; clone_size: -; cdr3_aa: CASSLGAMTEAFF
v_call: TRBV29-1; clone_size: -; cdr3_aa: CSVDVGQVPPTQYF
v_call: TRBV10-3; clone_size: -; cdr3_aa: CAISESPPGTIGTQYF
v_call: TRBV29-1; clone_size: -; cdr3_aa: CSVEGRRVAPTDTQYF
v_call: TRBV7-3; clone_size: -; cdr3_aa: CASSPGPGGRETQYF
v_call: TRBV13; clone_size: -; cdr3_aa: CASSLLWSYNEQFF
v_call: TRBV2; clone_size: -; cdr3_aa: CASSGLIGETQYF
v_call: TRBV6-1; clone_size: -; cdr3_aa: CASGRPQETQYF
v_call: TRBV29-1; clone_size: -; cdr3_aa: CSPPGGNEQFF
v_call: TRBV24-1; clone_size: -; cdr3_aa: CATSGQSGELFF
v_call: TRBV14; clone_size: -; cdr3_aa: CASSQGLGRNYEQYF
v_call: TRBV27; clone_size: -; cdr3_aa: CASSLFGGGLRHNEQFF
v_call: TRBV5-6; clone_size: -; cdr3_aa: CASSILAGELYEQFF
v_call: TRBV7-9; clone_size: once; cdr3_aa: CASSQDGGNSPLHF
v_call: TRBV13; clone_size: -; cdr3_aa: CASRRGSMNTEAFF
v_call: TRBV19; clone_size: -; cdr3_aa: CASSTTGGFYGYTF
v_call: TRBV11-2; clone_size: -; cdr3_aa: CASSLSATVTYEQYF
v_call: TRBV7-9; clone_size: once; cdr3_aa: CASSLAGRGQGETQYF
v_call: TRBV7-8; clone_size: -; cdr3_aa: CASSSLIHRRTDTQYF
v_call: TRBV27; clone_size: -; cdr3_aa: CASSLSSGNEQYF
v_call: TRBV27; clone_size: -; cdr3_aa: CASSLFYRSYEQYF
v_call: TRBV7-8; clone_size: -; cdr3_aa: CASSLKIKNTLADQETQYF
v_call: TRBV6-2/TRBV6-3; clone_size: -; cdr3_aa: CASSYSKDYNEQFF
v_call: TRBV12-3/TRBV12-4; clone_size: -; cdr3_aa: CASSLGAQISGYTF
v_call: TRBV20-1; clone_size: few; cdr3_aa: CSARDGAGVYNEQFF
v_call: TRBV20-1; clone_size: -; cdr3_aa: CSAKSQFREPYGYTF
v_call: TRBV9; clone_size: -; cdr3_aa: CASSASGGTLGGEQYF
v_call: TRBV5-1; clone_size: -; cdr3_aa: CASSLDRHRPLNTEAFF
v_call: TRBV7-2; clone_size: -; cdr3_aa: CASSARQSYEQYF
v_call: TRBV13; clone_size: -; cdr3_aa: CASSTTGSYTF